This T cell receptor (beta chain) emerged from a study of cytomegalovirus exposure and HLA in healthy donors. Findings of the study overall: The authors reported that TCR beta sequences could predict HLA-A and HLA-B alleles. These predictions were accurate for most subjects in the first cohort. V- and J-gene trimming of TCR beta was linked (in a later analysis) to a missense DCLRE1C variant. The presence/absence work took it that sequencing depth was about the same across donors.

About this clone itself: Its antigen is still unknown.

In germline, CDR1 is SNHLY, CDR2 FYNNEI. The CDR3 covers 14 residues. Trimming removed 7 bases from V and 1 base from J, with 12 bases in between. Primers for the PCR totalled 60 Vbeta and 13 Jbeta. Assay: immunoSEQ multiplex PCR; the TCRdb copy retains only in-frame clones and omits some. Of under 200,000 clones in the sample, over 70% are singletons; the top ten hold roughly 1.4%. The source material was PBMCs. The clonotype comes from a man in his forties or fifties in good health and CMV-seropositive. This chain joins TRBV2 and TRBJ2-3, with TRBD2 as a possible D gene (5 bases). The CDR3 protein is CASTAGIGTDTQYF. Written as DNA, the CDR3 is TGTGCCAGCACGGCGGGTATCGGCACAGATACGCAGTATTTT.